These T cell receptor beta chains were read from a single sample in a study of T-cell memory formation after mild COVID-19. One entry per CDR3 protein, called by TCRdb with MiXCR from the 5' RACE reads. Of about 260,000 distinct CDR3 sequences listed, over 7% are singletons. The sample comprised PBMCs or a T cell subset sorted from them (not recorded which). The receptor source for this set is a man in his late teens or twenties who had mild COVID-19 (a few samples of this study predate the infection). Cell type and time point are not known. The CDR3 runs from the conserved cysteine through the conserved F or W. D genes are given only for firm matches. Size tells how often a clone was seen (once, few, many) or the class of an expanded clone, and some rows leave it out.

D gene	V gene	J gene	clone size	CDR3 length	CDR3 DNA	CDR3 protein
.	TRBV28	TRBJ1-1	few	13	TGTGCCAGCAGGACTTATATGAACACTGAAGCTTTCTTT	CASRTYMNTEAFF
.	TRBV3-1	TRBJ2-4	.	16	TGTGCCAGCAGCCAAGCGAGCGGGACAGGAGAAAACATTCAGTACTTC	CASSQASGTGENIQYF
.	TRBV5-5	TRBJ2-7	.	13	TGTGCCAGCAGCTTTTGGCAGGGCTACGAGCAGTACTTC	CASSFWQGYEQYF
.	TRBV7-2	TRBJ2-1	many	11	TGTGCCAGCACAAGCTACAATGAGCAGTTCTTC	CASTSYNEQFF
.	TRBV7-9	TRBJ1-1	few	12	TGTGCCAGCAGCTTCGGAGGGTCTGAAGCTTTCTTT	CASSFGGSEAFF
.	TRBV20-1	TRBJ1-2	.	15	TGCAGTGCTAGTGAGAGGGCATCCCGGTTGGGCGGCTACACCTTC	CSASERASRLGGYTF
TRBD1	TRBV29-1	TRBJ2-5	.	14	TGCAGCTTTTCTGCGCGACAGGGCTTAGAGACCCAGTACTTC	CSFSARQGLETQYF
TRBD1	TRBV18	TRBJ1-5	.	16	TGTGCCAGCTCACCCGCACCAGGGGGCGAGGATCAGCCCCAGCATTTT	CASSPAPGGEDQPQHF
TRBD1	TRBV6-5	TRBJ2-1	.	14	TGTGCCAGCAGTTACACGGGACAGCGCAATGAGCAGTTCTTC	CASSYTGQRNEQFF
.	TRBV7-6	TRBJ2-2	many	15	TGTGCCAGCAGCTCTGTCCGGGGGGCCCCCGGGGAGCTGTTTTTT	CASSSVRGAPGELFF
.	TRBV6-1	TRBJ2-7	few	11	TGTGCCAGCAGTGGCCCGGAAGAGGGGTACTTC	CASSGPEEGYF
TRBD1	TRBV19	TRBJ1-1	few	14	TGTGCCAGTAGCACAGGGGAGGGGTCTACTGAAGCTTTCTTT	CASSTGEGSTEAFF
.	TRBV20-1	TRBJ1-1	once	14	TGCAGTGCTAGAGAAGCAGGGCCGGTCACTGAAGCTTTCTTT	CSAREAGPVTEAFF
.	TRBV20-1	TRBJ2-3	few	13	TGCAGTGCTAGGCTTACTGACACAGATACGCAGTATTTT	CSARLTDTDTQYF
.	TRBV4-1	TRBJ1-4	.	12	TGCGCCAGCTTAGGGTCTAATGAAAAACTGTTTTTT	CASLGSNEKLFF
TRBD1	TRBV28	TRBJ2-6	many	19	TGTGCCAGCAGTTTAATTTATCAGGGGGAAGGATCTGGGGCCAACGTCCTGACTTTC	CASSLIYQGEGSGANVLTF
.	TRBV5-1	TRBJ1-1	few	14	TGCGCCAGCAGCCGTATGACAGTTGTAGATGAAGCTTTCTTT	CASSRMTVVDEAFF
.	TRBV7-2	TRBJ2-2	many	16	TGTGCCAGCAGCTTATTCTTCCCAGGGTACACCGGGGAGCTGTTTTTT	CASSLFFPGYTGELFF
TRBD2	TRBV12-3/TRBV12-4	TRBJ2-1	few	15	TGTGCCAGCAGGAGACTAGCCGGGGGGAACAATGAGCAGTTCTTC	CASRRLAGGNNEQFF
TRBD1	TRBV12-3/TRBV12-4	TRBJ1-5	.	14	TGTGCCAGCAGTAAGACAGGGGGCAATCAGCCCCAGCATTTT	CASSKTGGNQPQHF
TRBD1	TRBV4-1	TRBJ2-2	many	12	TGCGGACAGGGGGCGGTAAACGGGGAGCTGTTTTTT	CGQGAVNGELFF
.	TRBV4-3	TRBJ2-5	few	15	TGCGCCAGCAGCCAAGATAGCGGTAGTTTTGAGACCCAGTACTTC	CASSQDSGSFETQYF
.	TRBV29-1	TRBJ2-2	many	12	TGCAGCGCCCGTCGGAACACCGGGGAGCTGTTTTTT	CSARRNTGELFF
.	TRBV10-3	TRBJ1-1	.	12	TGTGCCATCAGTGAGTCGGAGGGCGAAGCTTTCTTT	CAISESEGEAFF
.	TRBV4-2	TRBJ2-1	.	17	TGTGCCAGCAGCCGTAGGAGTAGGGGGGAAGGTAGCAATGAGCAGTTCTTC	CASSRRSRGEGSNEQFF
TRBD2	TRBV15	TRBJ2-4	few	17	TGTGCCACCAGAACCCTACTAGCGGTGGGAGCCAAAAACATTCAGTACTTC	CATRTLLAVGAKNIQYF
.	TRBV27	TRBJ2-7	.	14	TGTGCCAGCAGTTTATCCGCTGATACCTACGAGCAGTACTTC	CASSLSADTYEQYF